The following is a TCR beta chain sequence with its context. The sample comes from a study of blood T cell repertoires in COVID-19. The wider study: Some COVID-19 samples were acute and others convalescent; all came from the United States, Italy and Spain.

Generated by immunoSEQ multiplex PCR, the TCRdb table keeps only in-frame clones and is missing some. Of 150,000 to 200,000 clones in the sample, around 80% are singletons; the top ten hold about 3%. Germline CDR1 reads SQVTM; CDR2 reads ANQGSEA. The CDR3 contains 14 residues. Trimming stripped 3 bases from V and 5 bases from J, with 16 bases between. This receptor was taken from a woman at least 80 years old with active or convalescent COVID-19. Sample: peripheral blood. J is TRBJ1-1 and V is TRBV29-1; D is undetermined. CDR3 residues: CSVDWGGGKTEAFF. In nucleotides, the CDR3 is TGCAGCGTTGATTGGGGAGGCGGGAAAACTGAAGCTTTCTTT.